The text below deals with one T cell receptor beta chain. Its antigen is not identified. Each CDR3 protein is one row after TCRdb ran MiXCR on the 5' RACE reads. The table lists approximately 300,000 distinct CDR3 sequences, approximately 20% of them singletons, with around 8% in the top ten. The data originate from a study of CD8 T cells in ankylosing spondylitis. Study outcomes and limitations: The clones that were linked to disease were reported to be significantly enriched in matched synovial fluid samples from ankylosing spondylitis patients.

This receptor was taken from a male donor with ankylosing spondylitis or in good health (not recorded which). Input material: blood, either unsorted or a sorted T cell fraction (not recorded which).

CDR3 protein: CASSQAGLWSGGKLFF. In nucleotides, the CDR3 is TGTGCCAGCAGCCAAGCCGGGTTGTGGTCCGGGGGTAAACTGTTTTTT. The chain links TRBV3-1 to TRBJ1-4; possible D gene TRBD1, 5 bases. The ends were cut back, 1 base at V and 11 bases at J, with 20 bases in the middle. This CDR3 is 16 amino acids long. Germline V gene lookup returns CDR1 LGHDT and CDR2 YNNKEL (reference sequence).